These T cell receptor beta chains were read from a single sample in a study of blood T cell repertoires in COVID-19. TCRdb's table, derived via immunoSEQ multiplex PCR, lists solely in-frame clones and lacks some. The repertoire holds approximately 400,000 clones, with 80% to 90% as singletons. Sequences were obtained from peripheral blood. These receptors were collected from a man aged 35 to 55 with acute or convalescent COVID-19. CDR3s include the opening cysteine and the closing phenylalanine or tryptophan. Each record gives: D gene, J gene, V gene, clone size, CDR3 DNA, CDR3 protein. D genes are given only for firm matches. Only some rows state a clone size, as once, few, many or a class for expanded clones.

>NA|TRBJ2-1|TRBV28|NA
TGTGCCAGCCGCTCGTGGGGCGAGCAGTTCTTC
CASRSWGEQFF
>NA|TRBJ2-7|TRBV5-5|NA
TGTGCCAGCAGCTTCTTATACGAGCAGTACTTC
CASSFLYEQYF
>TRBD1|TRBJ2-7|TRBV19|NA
TGTGCCAGTAGTATCACAGGGGTCTCCCACGAGCAGTACTTC
CASSITGVSHEQYF
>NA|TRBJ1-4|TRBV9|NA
TGTGCCAGCAGCGTTGGGGACTCGGATGAAAAACTGTTTTTT
CASSVGDSDEKLFF
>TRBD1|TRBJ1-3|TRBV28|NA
TGTGCCAGCAGTTCAACAAGACAGGGCTTCACCCGGACCATATATTTT
CASSSTRQGFTRTIYF
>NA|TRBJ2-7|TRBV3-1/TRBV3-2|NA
TGTGCCAGCAGCCAATGGGGCGCAGGAAAGACCTACGAGCAGTACTTC
CASSQWGAGKTYEQYF
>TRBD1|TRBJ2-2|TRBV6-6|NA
TGTGCCAGCAGTTACACAGGACAGGGTAGCACCGGGGAGCTGTTTTTT
CASSYTGQGSTGELFF
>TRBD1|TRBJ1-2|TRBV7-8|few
TGTGCCAGCAGCTTAGGGACAGGGTCGGAGGGCTACACCTTC
CASSLGTGSEGYTF
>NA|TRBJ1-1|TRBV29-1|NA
TGCAGCGTTGTTGAGGTCACCTCGTCCACTGAAGCTTTCTTT
CSVVEVTSSTEAFF
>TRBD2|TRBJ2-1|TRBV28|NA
TGTGCCAGCAGGTACATAGCGGGAGGAGGTGAGCAGTTCTTC
CASRYIAGGGEQFF
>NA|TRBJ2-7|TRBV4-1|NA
TGCGCCAGCAGCCAAGAGCGGGGCAGCTCCTACGAGCAGTACTTC
CASSQERGSSYEQYF
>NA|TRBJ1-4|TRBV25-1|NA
TGTGCCAGCAGTGAATCAGGCCGCTCGGAAAAACTGTTTTTT
CASSESGRSEKLFF
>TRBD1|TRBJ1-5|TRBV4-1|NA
TGCGCCAGCAGCCAAGAATGGGGGACAGGGGCGGGCCGTCGCAATCAGCCCCAGCATTTT
CASSQEWGTGAGRRNQPQHF
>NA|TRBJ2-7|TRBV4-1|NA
TGCGCCAGCAGCCACGCTACAGGTTACGAGCAGTACTTC
CASSHATGYEQYF
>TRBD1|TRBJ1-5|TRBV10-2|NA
TGCGCCAGCAGGAGGGGACAGGGGGATGATCAGCCCCAGCATTTT
CASRRGQGDDQPQHF
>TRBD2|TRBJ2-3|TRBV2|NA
TGTGCCAGTTTACTAGCGCCCACAGATACGCAGTATTTT
CASLLAPTDTQYF
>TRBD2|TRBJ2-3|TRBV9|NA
TGTGCCAGCAGCCCTCTAGCGGGGGGGCTGGATACGCAGTATTTT
CASSPLAGGLDTQYF
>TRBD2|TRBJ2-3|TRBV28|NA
TGTGCCAGCAGTTCCCCGGCCAGGGACTACCGGGGGAACACAGATACGCAGTATTTT
CASSSPARDYRGNTDTQYF
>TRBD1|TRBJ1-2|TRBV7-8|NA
TGTGCCAGCTCCGACAGGGAGGCAGGCGGCTACACCTTC
CASSDREAGGYTF
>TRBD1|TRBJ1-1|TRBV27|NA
TGTGCCAGCAGTAGGAGGACAGGGTTAGGCGCTTTCTTT
CASSRRTGLGAFF
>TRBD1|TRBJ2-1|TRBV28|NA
TGTGCCAGCAGTCCAGAGACAGGGGAGGTGTCCGGTGAGCAGTTCTTC
CASSPETGEVSGEQFF
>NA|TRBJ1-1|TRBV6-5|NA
TGTGCCAGCAGTTACAGCATGGGACAAGAAGCTTTCTTT
CASSYSMGQEAFF
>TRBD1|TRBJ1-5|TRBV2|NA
TGTGCCAGCAGAAGAGGGACAGCCAGCAATCAGCCCCAGCATTTT
CASRRGTASNQPQHF
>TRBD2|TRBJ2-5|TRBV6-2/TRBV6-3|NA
TGTGCCAGCAGTTACCCCCGGGGGAGGGTGGAGACCCAGTACTTC
CASSYPRGRVETQYF
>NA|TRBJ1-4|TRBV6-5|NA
TGTGCCAGCAACTCAGGAGGCGGGTGGGAAAAACTGTTTTTT
CASNSGGGWEKLFF
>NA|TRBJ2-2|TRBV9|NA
TGTGCCAGCAGCGTAGGACCGGGGGTGAACACCGGGGAGCTGTTTTTT
CASSVGPGVNTGELFF
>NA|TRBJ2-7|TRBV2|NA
TGTGCCAGCAGTGACCCCAATTCCTACGAGCAGTACTTC
CASSDPNSYEQYF
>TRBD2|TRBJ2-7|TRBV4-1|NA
TGCGCCAGCAGCCAAGAAGCGGGGGCCTACGAGCAGTACTTC
CASSQEAGAYEQYF
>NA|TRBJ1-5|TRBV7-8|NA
TGTGCCAGCAGCTTCAGGACAGTTGGTCAGCCCCAGCATTTT
CASSFRTVGQPQHF
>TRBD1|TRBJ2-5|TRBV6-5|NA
TGTGCCAGCAGCCGGACAGGAGAGACCCAGTACTTC
CASSRTGETQYF
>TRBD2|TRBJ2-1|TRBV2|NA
TGTGCCAGCAGTGCTAGCGGGAGAAACTACAATGAGCAGTTCTTC
CASSASGRNYNEQFF
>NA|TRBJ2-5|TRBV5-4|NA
TGTGCCAGCAGCTTGGCGGCAGGGGCAGGGGCGAAGACCCAGTACTTC
CASSLAAGAGAKTQYF
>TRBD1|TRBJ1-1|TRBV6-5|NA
TGTGCCAGCAGTTATGGACAGGGGACACTGAACACTGAAGCTTTCTTT
CASSYGQGTLNTEAFF
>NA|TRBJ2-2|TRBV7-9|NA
TGTGCCAGCAGACCAAACCGGGACACTTCGAACACCGGGGAGCTGTTTTTT
CASRPNRDTSNTGELFF
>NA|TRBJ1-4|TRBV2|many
TGTGCCAGCAGTGAAGGGGAGCTCCAAGAAAAACTGTTTTTT
CASSEGELQEKLFF
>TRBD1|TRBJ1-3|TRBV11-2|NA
TGTGCCAGCAGCCGGGACAGACGAACTGGAAACACCATATATTTT
CASSRDRRTGNTIYF
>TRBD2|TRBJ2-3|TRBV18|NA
TGTGCCAGCTCACCTAGGACTAGCGGGGCGGCCGCCGATACGCAGTATTTT
CASSPRTSGAAADTQYF
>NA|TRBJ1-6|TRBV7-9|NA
TGTGCCAGCACCTTAGACAGTTATAATTCACCCCTCCACTTT
CASTLDSYNSPLHF
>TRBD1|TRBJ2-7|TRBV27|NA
TGTGCCAGCAGCCGGACAGGGGGATCCTACGAGCAGTACTTC
CASSRTGGSYEQYF
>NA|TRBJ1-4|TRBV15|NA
TGTGCCACCAGCAGACTCCAGGGGTGGGCCTATGAAAAACTGTTTTTT
CATSRLQGWAYEKLFF
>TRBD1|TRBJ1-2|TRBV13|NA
TGTGCCAGCAGCTTAAGGGACAGGCCGAACTATGGCTACACCTTC
CASSLRDRPNYGYTF
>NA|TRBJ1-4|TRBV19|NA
TGTGCCAGTAGTTCACGGACAGAGGAGGAAAAACTGTTTTTT
CASSSRTEEEKLFF
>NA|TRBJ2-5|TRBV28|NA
NA
CACTSGPSGETQYF
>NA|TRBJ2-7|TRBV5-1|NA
TGCGCCAGCAGCTTGCAACAGGGGAGGGAGCAGTACTTC
CASSLQQGREQYF
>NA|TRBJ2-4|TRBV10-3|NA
TGTGCCATCAGTGAGTTTAGGCAGGGCCAAAACATTCAGTACTTC
CAISEFRQGQNIQYF
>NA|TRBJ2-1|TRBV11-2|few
TGTGCCAGCAGCCCCCTAGCCCGTAGATACTACAATGAGCAGTTCTTC
CASSPLARRYYNEQFF
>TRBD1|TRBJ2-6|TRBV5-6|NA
TGTGCCAGCAGCTCTGGACAGGAGAGGTCTGGGGCCAACGTCCTGACTTTC
CASSSGQERSGANVLTF
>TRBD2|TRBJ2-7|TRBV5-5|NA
TGTGCCAGCAGCTATGGGACTAGCGGGACCTACGAGCAGTACTTC
CASSYGTSGTYEQYF
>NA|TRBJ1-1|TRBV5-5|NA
TGTGCCAGCAGCTCCCCGGTGAGGAGGGATACTGAAGCTTTCTTT
CASSSPVRRDTEAFF
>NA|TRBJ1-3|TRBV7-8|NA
TGTGCCAGCAGCACCGACAGGTGGACTGGAAACACCATATATTTT
CASSTDRWTGNTIYF
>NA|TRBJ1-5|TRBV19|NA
TGTGCCAGTAGTATAAGTGGGTCTCAGGTGCCCCAGCATTTT
CASSISGSQVPQHF
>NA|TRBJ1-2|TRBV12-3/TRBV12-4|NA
TGTGCCAGCAGTTTATCAGGCGCCGATGGCTACACCTTC
CASSLSGADGYTF
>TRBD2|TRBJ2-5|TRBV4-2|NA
TGTGCCAGCAGCCAAGGTCCCGGGACTAGCGGGGGTAGGGAGACCCAGTACTTC
CASSQGPGTSGGRETQYF
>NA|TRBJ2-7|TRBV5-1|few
TGCGCCAGCAGCTTGGACATCGGACAACCCGCCTACGAGCAGTACTTC
CASSLDIGQPAYEQYF
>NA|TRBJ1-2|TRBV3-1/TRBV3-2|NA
TGTGCCAGCAGCCAGCCGGGTCCCTATGGCTACACCTTC
CASSQPGPYGYTF